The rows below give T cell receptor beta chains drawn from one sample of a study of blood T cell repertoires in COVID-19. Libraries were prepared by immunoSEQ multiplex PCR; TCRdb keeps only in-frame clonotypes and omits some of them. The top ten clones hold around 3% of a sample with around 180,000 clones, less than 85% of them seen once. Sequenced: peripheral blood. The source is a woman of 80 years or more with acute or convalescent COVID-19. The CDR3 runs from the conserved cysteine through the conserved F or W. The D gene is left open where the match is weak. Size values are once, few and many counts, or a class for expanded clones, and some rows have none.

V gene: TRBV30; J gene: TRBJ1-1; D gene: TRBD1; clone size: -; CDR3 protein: CAWHRDRLVNTEAFF; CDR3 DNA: TGTGCCTGGCACCGGGACAGGCTGGTGAACACTGAAGCTTTCTTT
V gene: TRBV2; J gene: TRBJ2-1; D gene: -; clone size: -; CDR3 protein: CASSGTIYNEQFF; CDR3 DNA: TGTGCCAGCAGTGGGACTATTTACAATGAGCAGTTCTTC
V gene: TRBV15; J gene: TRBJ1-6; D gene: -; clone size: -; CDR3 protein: CATSRAVTSSYNSPLHF; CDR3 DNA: TGTGCCACCAGCAGAGCGGTAACGAGCTCCTATAATTCACCCCTCCACTTT
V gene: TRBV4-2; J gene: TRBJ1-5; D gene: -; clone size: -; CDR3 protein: CASSQEASNQPQHF; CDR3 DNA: TGTGCCAGCAGCCAAGAAGCCAGCAATCAGCCCCAGCATTTT
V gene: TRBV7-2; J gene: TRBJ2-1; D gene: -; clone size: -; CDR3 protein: CASSPYELASNEQFF; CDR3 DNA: TGTGCCAGCAGCCCATACGAACTAGCATCCAATGAGCAGTTCTTC
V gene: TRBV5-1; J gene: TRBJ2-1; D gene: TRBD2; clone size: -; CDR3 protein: CASSFRTSGYNEQFF; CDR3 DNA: TGCGCCAGCAGCTTCCGGACTAGCGGATACAATGAGCAGTTCTTC
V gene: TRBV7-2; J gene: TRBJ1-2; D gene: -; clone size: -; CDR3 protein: CASSLGGGRGYGYTF; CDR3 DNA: TGTGCCAGCAGCTTAGGGGGCGGGAGGGGCTATGGCTACACCTTC
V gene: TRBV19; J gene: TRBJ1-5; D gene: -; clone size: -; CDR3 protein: CASRTGQTSNQPQHF; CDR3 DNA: TGTGCCAGTAGGACCGGACAGACTAGCAATCAGCCCCAGCATTTT
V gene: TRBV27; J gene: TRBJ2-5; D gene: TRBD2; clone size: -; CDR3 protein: CASGGGGRETQYF; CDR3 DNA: TGTGCCAGCGGCGGGGGGGGTAGGGAGACCCAGTACTTC
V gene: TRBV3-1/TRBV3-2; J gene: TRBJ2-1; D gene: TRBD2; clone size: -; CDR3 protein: CASSQAGGRATEQFF; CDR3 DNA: TGTGCCAGCAGCCAAGCGGGCGGGAGGGCCACTGAGCAGTTCTTC
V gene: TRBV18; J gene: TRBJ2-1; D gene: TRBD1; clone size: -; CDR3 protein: CASSKPPGGSYNEQFF; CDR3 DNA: TGTGCCAGCTCAAAACCTCCAGGGGGCTCCTACAATGAGCAGTTCTTC
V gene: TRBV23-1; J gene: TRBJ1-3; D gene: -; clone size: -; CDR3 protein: CASSQEQSAGNTIYF; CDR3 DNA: TGCGCCAGCAGTCAAGAACAGTCGGCTGGAAACACCATATATTTT
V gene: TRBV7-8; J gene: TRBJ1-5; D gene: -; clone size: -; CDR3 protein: CASSLALGGNQPQHF; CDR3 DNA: TGTGCCAGCAGCTTAGCGCTTGGAGGGAATCAGCCCCAGCATTTT
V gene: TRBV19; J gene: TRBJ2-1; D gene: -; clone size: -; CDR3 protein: CASSILTGNYNEQFF; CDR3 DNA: TGTGCCAGTAGTATTTTAACGGGGAACTACAATGAGCAGTTCTTC
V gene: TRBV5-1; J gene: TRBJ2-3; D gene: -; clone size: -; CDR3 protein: CASTQRAGPQGGTDTQYF; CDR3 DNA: TGCGCCAGCACCCAACGGGCTGGGCCCCAGGGAGGTACAGATACGCAGTATTTT
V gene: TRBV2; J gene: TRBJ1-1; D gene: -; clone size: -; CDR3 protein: CASSGGREAFF; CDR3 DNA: TGTGCCAGCAGTGGGGGCCGTGAAGCTTTCTTT
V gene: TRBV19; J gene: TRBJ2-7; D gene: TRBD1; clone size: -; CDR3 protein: CATGQGFGEQYF; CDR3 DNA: TGTGCCACCGGACAGGGATTCGGCGAGCAGTACTTC
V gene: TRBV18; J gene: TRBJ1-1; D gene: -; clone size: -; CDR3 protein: CASSFEQSMNTEAFF; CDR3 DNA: TGTGCCAGCTCATTCGAACAGAGCATGAACACTGAAGCTTTCTTT
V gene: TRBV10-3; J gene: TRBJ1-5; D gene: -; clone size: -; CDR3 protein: CAISETAMQPQHF; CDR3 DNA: TGTGCCATCAGTGAGACAGCCATGCAGCCCCAGCATTTT
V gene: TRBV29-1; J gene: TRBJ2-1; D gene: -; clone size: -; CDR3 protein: CSVVRGFTYNEQFF; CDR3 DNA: TGCAGCGTTGTGAGGGGGTTCACCTACAATGAGCAGTTCTTC
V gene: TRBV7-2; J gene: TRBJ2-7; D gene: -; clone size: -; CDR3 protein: CASSYPGTRGGYEQYF; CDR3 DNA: TGTGCCAGCAGCTACCCTGGTACTAGGGGGGGATACGAGCAGTACTTC
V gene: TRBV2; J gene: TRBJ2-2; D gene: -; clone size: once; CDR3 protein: CASSRVSGENTGELFF; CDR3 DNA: TGTGCCAGCAGCAGGGTTAGCGGAGAGAACACCGGGGAGCTGTTTTTT
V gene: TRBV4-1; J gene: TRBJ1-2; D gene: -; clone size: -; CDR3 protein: CASSQDIPQAASGGYTF; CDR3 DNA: TGCGCCAGCAGCCAAGACATACCACAGGCCGCGTCAGGTGGCTACACCTTC